The sequence of this TCR beta chain was determined in a study of blood T cell repertoires in COVID-19. Assay: immunoSEQ multiplex PCR; the TCRdb copy retains only in-frame clones and omits some. The sample has 390,000 or so clones; 86% are singletons. Germline V gene lookup returns CDR1 SGHAT and CDR2 FQNNGV. This CDR3 spans 14 amino acids. V dropped 2 bases and J dropped 4 bases, with 11 bases sitting between them. This chain uses TRBV11-2 with TRBJ1-1, with a possible D match to TRBD1 (6 bases). The clonotype comes from a woman under 40 with active or convalescent COVID-19. The sample consisted of peripheral blood. The CDR3 here is CASSLISGVTEAFF. The DNA of the CDR3 is TGTGCCAGCAGCTTAATCTCAGGGGTCACTGAAGCTTTCTTT.